The rows below give T cell receptor beta chains drawn from one sample of a study of T cells after yellow fever vaccination. TCRdb re-analysed the 5' RACE reads in MiXCR, keeping a single row per CDR3 protein. The sample includes some 150,000 distinct CDR3 sequences, less than 8.5% of them seen just once. The sequenced sample was CD4+ T cells sorted from PBMCs, obtained 10 days after the yellow fever booster vaccination. The receptors originated from a man aged 30 to 39 who received the YFV17D yellow fever vaccine. The CDR3 runs from the conserved cysteine through the conserved F or W. The order of the fields is D gene, J gene, V gene, clone size, CDR3 DNA, CDR3 protein. D genes are given only for firm matches. The size entry is marked missing in some rows and otherwise reads once, few, many or a size class.

>.|TRBJ1-4|TRBV11-2|many
TGTGCCAGCAGCCCCTTCGCTCCCCGGGGCGGTAGGACTCAAGGAAAACTGTTTTTT
CASSPFAPRGGRTQGKLFF
>TRBD2|TRBJ2-5|TRBV10-3|few
TGTGCCATCGGCGGGAGGGGGCAAGAGACCCAGTACTTC
CAIGGRGQETQYF
>.|TRBJ1-2|TRBV20-1|.
TGCAGTACCATGGGGGCGGGGGGTGGCTACACCTTC
CSTMGAGGGYTF
>.|TRBJ2-3|TRBV18|few
TGTGCCAGCTCACCCGTCCGCGATACGCAGTATTTT
CASSPVRDTQYF
>.|TRBJ1-6|TRBV2|many
TGTGCCAGCAGTGAAGACGGCCGGGGTTCACCCCTCCACTTT
CASSEDGRGSPLHF
>TRBD2|TRBJ2-1|TRBV24-1|many
TGTGCCACCAGTGACCCGGGACTAGCGGGAGGGCCTAAACGGAATGAGCAGTTCTTC
CATSDPGLAGGPKRNEQFF
>.|TRBJ2-5|TRBV10-3|many
TGTGCCATCAGTGAGGGTGAAGAGACCCAGTACTTC
CAISEGEETQYF
>.|TRBJ2-3|TRBV12-3/TRBV12-4|many
TGTGCCAGCAGCCCAACCCCGGGGCCAGATACGCAGTATTTT
CASSPTPGPDTQYF
>.|TRBJ2-3|TRBV29-1|many
TGCAGCTTTTATAGGGGAGCAGATACGCAGTATTTT
CSFYRGADTQYF
>TRBD1|TRBJ1-1|TRBV12-3/TRBV12-4|many
TGTGCCAGCAGCCGGGACAGGGTCGGTATGGCTGAAGCTTTCTTT
CASSRDRVGMAEAFF
>.|TRBJ2-1|TRBV12-3/TRBV12-4|.
TGTGCCAGCAGCCCCGGGTCCACCCCTCACAATGAGCAGTTCTTC
CASSPGSTPHNEQFF
>.|TRBJ1-1|TRBV27|few
TGTGCCAGCAGTTATACCCGCGGGCCTTCTGAAGCTTTCTTT
CASSYTRGPSEAFF
>TRBD1|TRBJ1-1|TRBV4-3|many
TGCGCCAGCAGACAGGGGGCGAACACTGAAGCTTTCTTT
CASRQGANTEAFF
>.|TRBJ2-3|TRBV9|many
TGTGCCAGCAGCGTAGCGCCCCAGTGGGGGACAGATACGCAGTATTTT
CASSVAPQWGTDTQYF
>.|TRBJ1-2|TRBV2|many
TGTGCCAGCAGTCCGGAGGGGGACTATGGCTACACCTTC
CASSPEGDYGYTF
>TRBD2|TRBJ2-7|TRBV27|many
TGTGCCAGCAGTTTCCTTCGAACTAGCGGGGTCGAGCAGTACTTC
CASSFLRTSGVEQYF
>TRBD1|TRBJ2-2|TRBV6-4|many
TGTGCCAGCAGTCGGACAGGGGCCGGGGAGCTGTTTTTT
CASSRTGAGELFF
>TRBD1|TRBJ2-5|TRBV15|many
TGTGCCACCAGCACGCACGACAGGGACGGAAAGACCCAGTACTTC
CATSTHDRDGKTQYF
>TRBD2|TRBJ2-1|TRBV6-7|many
TGTGCCAGCGATGGGAGGTATAGGGGTCGAGGCGGGAGCGTCAATGAGCAGTTCTTC
CASDGRYRGRGGSVNEQFF
>.|TRBJ2-5|TRBV7-6|many
TGTGCCAGCAGCTTAGCAGCCCGCTGGGCGCAGTACTTC
CASSLAARWAQYF
>.|TRBJ2-5|TRBV20-1|many
TGCAGTGCACGTGAAAGGATCGGGGAGACCCAGTACTTC
CSARERIGETQYF
>.|TRBJ1-2|TRBV24-1|many
TGTGCCACCAGTGATCCACAGGGCAACTATGGCTACACCTTC
CATSDPQGNYGYTF
>TRBD2|TRBJ2-7|TRBV5-1|many
TGCGCCAGCAGCTTGGATTCCGGGACTAGTACCTACGAGCAGTACTTC
CASSLDSGTSTYEQYF
>.|TRBJ1-1|TRBV11-1|many
TGTGCCAGCAGCGATACAGGGAGGGTGAACACTGAAGCTTTCTTT
CASSDTGRVNTEAFF
>.|TRBJ2-2|TRBV20-1|.
TGCAGTGCTAGGGGGGGGGCCCTAAACACCGGGGAGCTGTTTTTT
CSARGGALNTGELFF
>.|TRBJ2-2|TRBV7-2|many
TGTGCCAGCAGCTTAGCGTCGACCCGGGAGCTGTTTTTT
CASSLASTRELFF
>.|TRBJ1-2|TRBV6-5|many
TGTGCCAGCAGTTACTCGAGGCCTTCGGGGAGAGGTGGCTACACCTTC
CASSYSRPSGRGGYTF
>.|TRBJ2-5|TRBV20-1|many
TGCAGTGCCAAACCACAGGGGAGGGCAGAGACCCAGTACTTC
CSAKPQGRAETQYF
>.|TRBJ2-7|TRBV5-4|few
TGTGCCAGCAGCTTATCCAGGGACGGCTACGAGCAGTACTTC
CASSLSRDGYEQYF
>TRBD2|TRBJ2-1|TRBV27|many
TGTGCCAGCAGAAACGGACTAGCGGGAGTTAATGAGCAGTTCTTC
CASRNGLAGVNEQFF
>TRBD2|TRBJ2-1|TRBV15|many
TGTGCCACCAGCAGAGATCAGACTAGCGGGAGAGGGCAGTTCTTC
CATSRDQTSGRGQFF
>TRBD1|TRBJ2-1|TRBV3-1|many
TGTGCCAGCAGCCTCCGGGGACAGAATGAGCAGTTCTTC
CASSLRGQNEQFF
>TRBD2|TRBJ2-5|TRBV29-1|many
TGCAGCACCCGACTAGCGGGAGGAGAGACCCAGTACTTC
CSTRLAGGETQYF
>TRBD2|TRBJ2-4|TRBV5-1|.
TGCGCCAGCAGCTTGGAGGTAGCGGGAAGGGCCAAAAACATTCAGTACTTC
CASSLEVAGRAKNIQYF
>.|TRBJ2-7|TRBV6-6|many
TGTGCCAGCAGTTACCCACAGGGTCTGGGTCTCTTC
CASSYPQGLGLF
>TRBD2|TRBJ2-1|TRBV7-2|many
TGTGCCAGCAGCTGGGGACTAGCGGGAGAATCCGAGCAGTTCTTC
CASSWGLAGESEQFF